One sample yielded the 27 T cell receptor beta chains listed below, sequenced in a study of blood T cell repertoires in COVID-19. Libraries were prepared by immunoSEQ multiplex PCR; TCRdb keeps only in-frame clonotypes and omits some of them. The sample has around 300,000 clones; around 90% are singletons. The sequencing sample was made of peripheral blood. The receptors derive from a woman aged 40-49 years who had recovered from COVID-19.

This sequence joins TRBV28 and TRBJ1-1; 8 nucleotides align to TRBD1. The V gene end was trimmed by 4 bases and the J gene end by 2 bases; junction bases not matched to a gene: 12. The CDR3 covers 17 residues. Germline V CDR1 and CDR2: MDHEN, SYDVKM. The CDR3 nucleotides read TGTGCCAGCAGTTACCCCGGGGCAGGGGGCACTAACACTGAAGCTTTCTTT. It encodes CASSYPGAGGTNTEAFF.

The V gene is TRBV30, the J gene TRBJ1-6; 10 positions match TRBD1. The germline CDR1 and CDR2 sequences are GTSNPN and SVGIG (reference sequence). The CDR3 has 17 residues. After removal of 2 bases from V and 3 bases from J, the junction contained 7 bases not matched to a gene. CDR3 nucleotides: TGTGCCTGGAGTCGCCGCGGGACAGGGGTCTATAATTCACCCCTCCACTTT. Protein sequence: CAWSRRGTGVYNSPLHF.

V usage is TRBV19 and J usage is TRBJ2-1; TRBD1 agrees at 8 bases. The CDR3 sequence is 15 residues long. Germline CDR1 LNHDA, CDR2 SQIVND (reference sequence). Losses at the gene ends were 7 bases for V and 3 bases for J; bases not matched to a gene: 8. The CDR3 reads CASTKGQDIYNEQFF. DNA for the CDR3: TGTGCCAGTACCAAGGGACAGGACATCTACAATGAGCAGTTCTTC.

The count of this clone is one. This sequence joins TRBV27 and TRBJ2-2; D unclear. The germline CDR1 and CDR2 sequences are MNHEY and SMNVEV (reference sequence). CDR3 length: 13 residues. Trimming cost V 5 bases and J 6 bases, with 10 bases left between them. CDR3 nucleotides: TGTGCCAGCAGTATACAGATCGCCGGGGAGCTGTTTTTT. This gives the protein CASSIQIAGELFF.

The J gene is TRBJ1-2, the V gene TRBV24-1, with D possibly TRBD1 on 5 matching bases. CDR1 and CDR2 (germline): KGHDR, SFDVKD. The CDR3 is 14 residues long. The V gene lost 6 bases and the J gene lost 5 bases, with 15 bases spanning the gap. CDR3 in amino acids: CATSKDGGSYGYTF. In DNA form, the CDR3 reads TGTGCCACCAGTAAAGACGGGGGTTCATATGGCTACACCTTC.

The chain uses TRBV2 and TRBJ2-5; maybe TRBD2 (7 bases). Trimming took off 7 bases at V and 4 bases at J, with 19 bases between the two ends. The CDR3 is 15 residues long. Germline values: CDR1 SNHLY, CDR2 FYNNEI. The CDR3 DNA reads TGTGCCAGCACCTGGGGGGGGGCCCGGGGAGAGACCCAGTACTTC. Translating it yields CASTWGGARGETQYF.

The chain joins TRBV5-4 to TRBJ2-1; TRBD2 agrees at 7 bases. The CDR3 runs to 14 residues. V gave up 3 bases and J gave up 6 bases; unmatched junction bases: 6. CDR1 and CDR2 (germline): SGHNT, YYREEE (reference sequence). The CDR3 DNA reads TGTGCCAGCAGCTGGGGGGGAAATGCCAATGAGCAGTTCTTC. Translation gives CASSWGGNANEQFF.

The rearrangement uses TRBV5-1 and TRBJ2-5; the match to TRBD1 covers 9 bases. CDR1 SGHRS and CDR2 YFSETQ come from the germline V gene. The CDR3 extends over 16 amino acids. After removal of 0 bases from V and 5 bases from J, the junction contained 8 bases not matched to a gene. The CDR3 spells CASSLAGTGIWETQYF. The CDR3 nucleotides read TGCGCCAGCAGCTTGGCCGGGACAGGGATTTGGGAGACCCAGTACTTC.

This clone was detected a few times. The chain combines TRBV3-1 (or the pseudogene TRBV3-2) with TRBJ1-6; 8 nucleotides align to TRBD1. V was pared by 4 bases and J by 4 bases, with 6 bases of the junction left unmatched. The germline CDR1 and CDR2 sequences are LGHDT and YNNKEL (reference sequence). This CDR3 has 16 residues. The CDR3 loop reads CASSPLGQGYNSPLHF. The CDR3 DNA reads TGTGCCAGCAGCCCTCTCGGACAGGGTTATAATTCACCCCTCCACTTT.

This clone has just one count. Written as DNA, the CDR3 is TGTGCCAGCAGCACGACTAGCGGGGACTACAATGAGCAGTTCTTC. Encoded protein: CASSTTSGDYNEQFF. V usage is TRBV4-2 and J usage is TRBJ2-1; TRBD2 matches 11 bases. The CDR3 is made up of 15 amino acids. V dropped 5 bases and J dropped 3; count of bases not matched to a gene: 3. Germline loops: CDR1 LGHNA, CDR2 YNFKEQ.

The chain joins TRBV11-1 to TRBJ1-1; the match to TRBD1 covers 9 bases. Germline V gene lookup returns CDR1 SGHAT and CDR2 FQDESV (reference sequence). Trimming cost V 5 bases and J 4 bases; bases outside gene matches: 5. This CDR3 has 14 amino acids. CDR3 nucleotides: TGTGCCAGCAGCCAGACAGGGGGGAGCACTGAAGCTTTCTTT. Translating gives CASSQTGGSTEAFF.

The chain recombines TRBV5-4 with TRBJ2-5; D gene ambiguous. The CDR3 runs to 14 residues. The germline V and J ends were trimmed by 0 bases and 1 base, with 7 bases remaining between them. The germline V gene has CDR1 SGHNT and CDR2 YYREEE (reference sequence). The CDR3 DNA sequence: TGTGCCAGCAGCTTGGGAGTCACCCAAGAGACCCAGTACTTC. Encoded protein: CASSLGVTQETQYF.

J is TRBJ2-1 and V is TRBV7-2; 12 bases agree with TRBD2. CDR1 SGHTA and CDR2 FQGNSA come from the germline V gene. This CDR3 comprises 18 residues. Trimming took 1 base from V and 3 from J; bases not matched to a gene: 7. The CDR3, as DNA: TGTGCCAGCAGCTTAGGACTAGCGGGAGACCTAATCTACAATGAGCAGTTCTTC. This gives the protein CASSLGLAGDLIYNEQFF. The full variable domain, rest sourced from reference TRBV7-2 and TRBJ2-1, is GAGVSQSPSNKVTEKGKDVELRCDPISGHTALYWYRQSLGQGLEFLIYFQGNSAPDKSGLPSDRFSAERTGGSVSTLTIQRTQQEDSAVYLCASSLGLAGDLIYNEQFFGPGTRLTVL.

This sequence joins TRBV5-1 and TRBJ2-3; 7 bases line up with TRBD2. CDR3 size: 17 residues. CDR1 is SGHRS and CDR2 is YFSETQ in the germline V gene. V lost 0 bases, J lost 3 bases, and 10 bases stayed unmatched. Here the CDR3 DNA reads TGCGCCAGCAGCTTGGGCGCTGGGAGGGGCGGGACAGATACGCAGTATTTT. Protein product: CASSLGAGRGGTDTQYF.

A few counts support this clone. The rearrangement links TRBV5-1 to TRBJ2-5; a possible D gene is TRBD1 (7 bases). CDR1 is SGHRS and CDR2 is YFSETQ in the germline V gene. The CDR3 sequence is 15 residues long. V lost 2 bases, J lost 0 bases, and 11 bases lay in between. In nucleotides, the CDR3 is TGCGCCAGCAGCTTAACAGGGGAGGACCAAGAGACCCAGTACTTC. This encodes CASSLTGEDQETQYF.

V gene TRBV30 combines with J gene TRBJ2-7; the D gene is possibly TRBD2 (6 bases). Trimming removed 1 base from V and 4 bases from J, with 11 bases in between. Germline-derived CDR1 and CDR2 are GTSNPN and SVGIG (reference sequence). This CDR3 spans 13 amino acids. Here the CDR3 DNA reads TGTGCCTGGAGTGGGGAGGTCTTATACGAGCAGTACTTC. Protein: CAWSGEVLYEQYF.

This clone has just one count. The V gene is TRBV24-1, the J gene TRBJ2-1; unclear D gene. The V end was cut by 7 bases, the J end by 4 bases, with 10 bases between. Germline loops: CDR1 KGHDR, CDR2 SFDVKD. The CDR3 contains 13 residues. This CDR3 is CATSDSVYNEQFF. Here the CDR3 DNA reads TGTGCCACCAGCGACTCCGTATACAATGAGCAGTTCTTC.

V and J are TRBV28 and TRBJ2-1, with D maybe TRBD1 (5 bases). CDR1 and CDR2 (germline): MDHEN, SYDVKM. Trimming left V 5 bases short and J 5 bases short, with 10 bases between. The CDR3 is made up of 13 amino acids. The CDR3 is CASSDRAHNEQFF. The CDR3, as DNA: TGTGCCAGCAGTGACAGAGCCCACAATGAGCAGTTCTTC.

This clone was found many times. V usage is TRBV19 and J usage is TRBJ1-5; 8 nucleotides match TRBD1. The junction had 1 base not matched to a gene; V was cut back by 0 bases and J by 0 bases. The CDR3 sequence is 16 residues long. Germline loops: CDR1 LNHDA, CDR2 SQIVND (reference sequence). The DNA for the CDR3 is TGTGCCAGTAGTATAGATGGGACAGGTAGCAATCAGCCCCAGCATTTT. Residues: CASSIDGTGSNQPQHF.

The genes are TRBV4-1 and TRBJ1-3; maybe TRBD1 (5 bases). Trimming took 4 bases from V and 0 from J, leaving 13 bases between them. The CDR3 has 16 residues. Looked up from germline, CDR1 is MGHRA and CDR2 is YSYEKL. The CDR3 sequence: CASSRGAGLSGNTIYF. CDR3 DNA sequence: TGCGCCAGCAGCCGCGGGGCAGGTCTCTCTGGAAACACCATATATTTT.

CDR3 residues: CASSLDPKREGTDTQYF. DNA for the CDR3: TGTGCCAGCAGCTTAGATCCGAAGCGGGAGGGCACAGATACGCAGTATTTT. The chain couples TRBV11-3 to TRBJ2-3; 9 positions agree with TRBD2. Germline V gene lookup returns CDR1 SGHNT and CDR2 YENEEA. V trimming: 0 bases; J trimming: 1 base; junction bases outside the gene matches: 5. The CDR3 contains 17 residues.

The rearrangement uses TRBV5-1 and TRBJ1-4; a weak D match, TRBD1 (6 bases). This CDR3 is built from 16 residues. The ends were cut back, 3 bases at V and 0 bases at J, with 12 bases in the middle. The germline gives CDR1 SGHRS, CDR2 YFSETQ. The CDR3 bases are TGCGCCAGCAGCTACCGGGACACAGCAACTAATGAAAAACTGTTTTTT. Residues: CASSYRDTATNEKLFF.

The rearrangement uses TRBV19 and TRBJ2-1, with 11 bases aligning to TRBD2. The CDR3 runs 18 residues. J gave up 5 bases and V 1 base, and 10 bases lay outside the gene matches. Germline loops: CDR1 LNHDA, CDR2 SQIVND (reference sequence). The chain's CDR3 is CASSIAASGRYYNNEQFF. CDR3 DNA sequence: TGTGCCAGTAGTATAGCGGCTAGCGGGAGGTATTATAACAATGAGCAGTTCTTC.

This clone has more than one count but fewer than ten. The V gene is TRBV4-1, the J gene TRBJ2-4, with a tentative D call TRBD1 (6 bases). This CDR3 is 15 amino acids long. CDR1 and CDR2 from the germline V gene are MGHRA and YSYEKL. Trimming removed 1 base at V and 7 bases at J, with 14 bases between. Here the CDR3 DNA reads TGCGCCAGCAGCCAAGTCCTTGGGGGCGGGAACATTCAGTACTTC. Translated: CASSQVLGGGNIQYF.

The J gene is TRBJ2-3, the V gene TRBV10-2, with 10 nucleotides matching TRBD2. There are 14 residues in the CDR3. V lost 7 bases to trimming and J lost 8 bases; unmatched junction nucleotides: 9. Looked up from germline, CDR1 is WSHSY and CDR2 is SAAADI. The CDR3 nucleotides are TGCGCCAGCACAGGACTAGCGGCCCGGGGTACGCAGTATTTT. It codes for CASTGLAARGTQYF.

The J gene is TRBJ2-2, the V gene TRBV4-1, with TRBD1 matching 9 bases. This CDR3 comprises 17 residues. Germline V gene lookup returns CDR1 MGHRA and CDR2 YSYEKL. V lost 3 bases, J lost 1 base, and 6 bases stayed unmatched. CDR3 amino acids: CASSHNRGRMNTGELFF. CDR3 DNA sequence: TGCGCCAGCAGCCATAACAGGGGGCGCATGAACACCGGGGAGCTGTTTTTT.

DNA for the CDR3: TGCGCCAGCAGCTTGGGACAGGGGGATCAGCCCCAGCATTTT. Amino acid sequence: CASSLGQGDQPQHF. The chain employs TRBV5-1 and TRBJ1-5; TRBD1 agrees at 9 bases. The junction had 0 bases not matched to a gene; V was cut back by 0 bases and J by 5 bases. Per the germline V gene, CDR1 is SGHRS and CDR2 is YFSETQ. The CDR3 totals 14 residues.